This T cell receptor (beta chain) was recorded in a study of CD8 T cells in Susac syndrome. Study-level findings and limits: The study recognized that the number of individuals in its TCR sequencing and HLA analysis was relatively small.

As concerns this clonotype: Its antigen is unknown.

The T cells that were sequenced for TCR beta were CD8+ and CD4+ cells from blood. An amount of RNA that ranged from roughly 0.45 to 1 ug was reverse transcribed with random hexamers. By means of immunoSEQ multiplex PCR, TCR beta CDR3 spanning 54 Vbeta and 13 Jbeta underwent amplification. TCRdb recomputed calls from the immunoSEQ multiplex PCR reads with MiXCR, one row per CDR3 protein. The table records roughly 330,000 distinct CDR3 sequences, about 90% of them present only once. The TCR sequence derives from a human donor with multiple sclerosis. Sequencing was carried out using CD4+ T cells from PBMCs.

As DNA, the CDR3 is TGCAGTGCTAGCCCCCGGGGCAGGGTAACTGAAAAACTGTTTTTT. Translating it yields CSASPRGRVTEKLFF. The V call is TRBV20-1, the J call TRBJ1-4, with D maybe TRBD1 (5 bases). From germline, CDR1 is DFQATT and CDR2 SNEGSKA (reference sequence). The V gene lost 3 bases and the J gene lost 7 bases, with 18 bases spanning the gap. CDR3 size: 15 residues.